The next 25 T cell receptor beta chains were all read from a single sample in a study of blood T cell repertoires in COVID-19. The method was immunoSEQ multiplex PCR; TCRdb's version includes in-frame clones alone and lacks a portion of them. The sample records about 64,000 clones, roughly 84% being singletons. The sample taken for sequencing was peripheral blood. The receptor set was obtained from a woman aged 60-75 years with acute or convalescent COVID-19.

This clone was detected only once. V gene TRBV5-4 combines with J gene TRBJ2-1, with D maybe TRBD2 (5 bases). In germline, CDR1 is SGHNT, CDR2 YYREEE (reference sequence). V dropped 0 bases and J dropped 4 bases, with 14 bases sitting between them. This CDR3 has 16 residues. CDR3 protein: CASSLGYGVSYNEQFF. CDR3 in DNA: TGTGCCAGCAGCTTGGGGTACGGGGTATCTTACAATGAGCAGTTCTTC.

The V gene is TRBV7-3, the J gene TRBJ2-1, with 8 bases that match TRBD2. Germline V gene lookup returns CDR1 SGHTA and CDR2 FQGTGA. The CDR3 runs 14 residues. V shed 5 bases and J 6 bases; nucleotides not matched to a gene: 6. The chain's CDR3 is CASSPGTSLNEQFF. The CDR3 bases are TGTGCCAGCAGCCCGGGGACTAGTCTCAATGAGCAGTTCTTC.

The chain uses TRBV5-4 and TRBJ2-2; D is perhaps TRBD2 (7 bases). This CDR3 is built from 15 residues. Germline loops: CDR1 SGHNT, CDR2 YYREEE (reference sequence). The ends were cut back, 4 bases at V and 6 bases at J, with 16 bases in the middle. CDR3 nucleotides: TGTGCCAGCAGCCCTGATTTGGGGGGGCCCGGGGAGCTGTTTTTT. Its protein product is CASSPDLGGPGELFF. Full variable domain (rest looked up from reference TRBV5-4 and TRBJ2-2): ETGVTQSPTHLIKTRGQQVTLRCSSQSGHNTVSWYQQALGQGPQFIFQYYREEENGRGNFPPRFSGLQFPNYSSELNVNALELDDSALYLCASSPDLGGPGELFFGEGSRLTVL.

The rearrangement joins TRBV3-1 (or the pseudogene TRBV3-2) to TRBJ1-2; the D gene is possibly TRBD1 (5 bases). Trimming removed 4 bases from V and 11 bases from J, with 20 bases in between. The CDR3 runs to 14 residues. The germline CDR1 and CDR2 sequences are LGHDT and YNNKEL (reference sequence). This CDR3 reads CASSRGTGSSRYTF. In nucleotides, the CDR3 is TGTGCCAGCAGCCGCGGGACTGGATCAAGTCGATACACCTTC.

The chain employs TRBV5-1 and TRBJ2-2; 9 bases are shared with TRBD2. The germline gives CDR1 SGHRS, CDR2 YFSETQ. The CDR3 spans 17 residues. V dropped 0 bases and J dropped 1; count of bases not matched to a gene: 4. The CDR3 DNA sequence: TGCGCCAGCAGCTTGGATGGGACTAGCATGAACACCGGGGAGCTGTTTTTT. It yields the protein CASSLDGTSMNTGELFF.

V gene TRBV7-9 combines with J gene TRBJ2-5; D is possibly TRBD2 (5 bases). Looked up from germline, CDR1 is SEHNR and CDR2 is FQNEAQ (reference sequence). The CDR3 runs 12 residues. Trimming took 1 base from V and 8 from J, leaving 8 bases between them. The DNA of the CDR3 is TGTGCCAGCAGCTTAGAGCGGTATACCCAGTACTTC. Its translation: CASSLERYTQYF.

The gene calls are TRBV9 and TRBJ1-3, with D possibly TRBD1 on 5 matching bases. The CDR3 runs 13 residues. V lost 0 bases and J lost 12, with 13 bases in between. Germline lookup yields CDR1 SGDLS and CDR2 YYNGEE. The CDR3 sequence: CASSVGMWDFIYF. The CDR3 DNA reads as TGTGCCAGCAGCGTAGGGATGTGGGACTTCATATATTTT.

The rearrangement joins TRBV7-2 to TRBJ2-3; D is undetermined. V lost 1 base, J lost 1 base, and 12 bases lay in between. The CDR3 length is 16 residues. CDR1 and CDR2 from the germline V gene are SGHTA and FQGNSA. CDR3: CASSLGPNVGTDTQYF. DNA of the CDR3: TGTGCCAGCAGCTTAGGGCCGAATGTGGGCACAGATACGCAGTATTTT.

V gene TRBV5-8 combines with J gene TRBJ1-1; D is uncertain. Trimming shortened V by 0 bases and J by 7 bases, and 7 bases separated the two germline ends. Germline V gene lookup returns CDR1 SGHTS and CDR2 YDEGEE. This CDR3 spans 12 amino acids. The CDR3 sequence: CASSLAGDEAFF. The CDR3 DNA follows: TGTGCCAGCAGCTTGGCCGGAGATGAAGCTTTCTTT. Full variable domain (outside the CDR3, taken from reference TRBV5-8 and TRBJ1-1): EAGVTQSPTHLIKTRGQQATLRCSPISGHTSVYWYQQALGLGLQFLLWYDEGEERNRGNFPPRFSGRQFPNYSSELNVNALELEDSALYLCASSLAGDEAFFGQGTRLTVV.

The count of this clone is one. The J gene is TRBJ1-1, the V gene TRBV5-1; a weak D match, TRBD1 (5 bases). Per germline, CDR1 SGHRS and CDR2 YFSETQ. Trimming left V 7 bases short and J 1 base short, with 14 bases between. There are 14 residues in the CDR3. CDR3 region: CASGQGLQNTEAFF. For the CDR3, the DNA is TGCGCCAGCGGTCAGGGCCTGCAGAACACTGAAGCTTTCTTT.

V gene TRBV2 combines with J gene TRBJ1-4, with D unclear. Germline V lookup: CDR1 SNHLY, CDR2 FYNNEI. There are 13 residues in the CDR3. Trimming took off 11 bases at V and 7 bases at J, with 17 bases between the two ends. The CDR3 nucleotides read TGTGCCTCCCGAAACAGCAACTCTGAAAAACTGTTTTTT. It yields the protein CASRNSNSEKLFF.

V gene TRBV11-2 combines with J gene TRBJ1-1; 7 bases align to TRBD1. CDR1 and CDR2 (germline): SGHAT, FQNNGV. This CDR3 region has 15 residues. Trimming at V came to 3 bases and at J to 5 bases, leaving 9 bases not matched to a gene. This chain's CDR3 is CASSFLGGGATEAFF. The CDR3 bases are TGTGCCAGCAGCTTTTTAGGAGGGGGCGCGACTGAAGCTTTCTTT. The whole variable domain, filled in from reference TRBV11-2 and TRBJ1-1, reads EAGVAQSPRYKIIEKRQSVAFWCNPISGHATLYWYQQILGQGPKLLIQFQNNGVVDDSQLPKDRFSAERLKGVDSTLKIQPAKLEDSAVYLCASSFLGGGATEAFFGQGTRLTVV.

The genes are TRBV6-6 and TRBJ2-3, with 8 bases fitting TRBD2. Germline V lookup: CDR1 MNHNY, CDR2 SVGAGI (reference sequence). V was pared by 9 bases and J by 1 base, with 6 bases of the junction left unmatched. The CDR3 is 14 residues long. The CDR3: CASQVGGGTDTQYF. The DNA for the CDR3 is TGTGCCAGTCAGGTCGGGGGGGGCACAGATACGCAGTATTTT.

Here the CDR3 reads CASTPIRGEYGYTF. The DNA for the CDR3 is TGTGCCAGCACCCCGATAAGGGGCGAATATGGCTACACCTTC. V gene TRBV2 combines with J gene TRBJ1-2, with a possible D match to TRBD1 (5 bases). Per the germline V gene, CDR1 is SNHLY and CDR2 is FYNNEI. This CDR3 has 14 amino acids. V lost 7 bases and J lost 5, with 17 bases in between.

This chain uses TRBV6-6 with TRBJ1-5, with D perhaps TRBD1 (5 bases). Germline loops: CDR1 MNHNY, CDR2 SVGAGI (reference sequence). V was pared by 6 bases and J by 0 bases, with 12 bases between. The CDR3 loop spans 15 amino acids. DNA of the CDR3: TGTGCCAGCAGGGCAAGGGACTATAGCAATCAGCCCCAGCATTTT. Amino acid sequence: CASRARDYSNQPQHF.

V is TRBV27 and J is TRBJ1-6; no clear D. The CDR3 runs to 16 residues. V lost 0 bases to trimming and J lost 10 bases, with 16 bases between them. The V gene's germline CDR1 is MNHEY and CDR2 SMNVEV (reference sequence). The CDR3 DNA sequence: TGTGCCAGCAGTTTATCGAGGCCGGGTCGGGAATCACCCCTCCACTTT. It yields the protein CASSLSRPGRESPLHF.

Regarding this clone: Germline and junction disagree at one end, which may indicate a read error. The chain joins TRBV2 to TRBJ1-1, with 8 bases matching TRBD1. This CDR3 has 14 residues. In germline, CDR1 is SNHLY, CDR2 FYNNEI. This CDR3 is CASSRVGTGAEAFF. CDR3 sequence (DNA): TGTGCCAGCAGTCGGGTCGGGACAGGAGCTGAGGCTTTCTTT.

This chain uses TRBV18 with TRBJ1-1, with a tentative D call TRBD1 (6 bases). V lost 0 bases, J lost 5 bases, and 10 bases lay in between. The CDR3 totals 14 residues. Germline V lookup: CDR1 KGHSH, CDR2 LQKENI. This chain's CDR3 is CASSPPGQGTEAFF. CDR3 nucleotide sequence: TGTGCCAGCTCACCACCTGGTCAGGGGACTGAAGCTTTCTTT.

The V gene is TRBV19, the J gene TRBJ1-5; tentatively, D is TRBD1 (5 bases). Trimming removed 9 bases from V and 3 bases from J, with 15 bases in between. The CDR3 totals 14 residues. Germline-derived CDR1 and CDR2 are LNHDA and SQIVND (reference sequence). The CDR3 reads CASNTGASNQPQHF. CDR3 bases: TGTGCCAGCAATACAGGTGCCTCCAATCAGCCCCAGCATTTT. The variable domain in full, completed from reference TRBV19 and TRBJ1-5, reads DGGITQSPKYLFRKEGQNVTLSCEQNLNHDAMYWYRQDPGQGLRLIYYSQIVNDFQKGDIAEGYSVSREKKESFPLTVTSAQKNPTAFYLCASNTGASNQPQHFGDGTRLSIL.

V is TRBV18 and J is TRBJ2-7; TRBD1 is a possible D gene (5 bases). CDR3 length: 13 amino acids. Trimming stripped 1 base from V and 6 bases from J, with 10 bases between. Germline loops: CDR1 KGHSH, CDR2 LQKENI. The CDR3 DNA reads as TGTGCCAGCTCACCACTATCAGGGCCCGAGCAGTACTTC. Encoded protein: CASSPLSGPEQYF. Together with reference TRBV18 and TRBJ2-7, the CDR3 gives the full variable domain: NAGVMQNPRHLVRRRGQEARLRCSPMKGHSHVYWYRQLPEEGLKFMVYLQKENIIDESGMPKERFSAEFPKEGPSILRIQQVVRGDSAAYFCASSPLSGPEQYFGPGTRLTVT.

This sequence joins TRBV24-1 and TRBJ2-1; D perhaps matches TRBD2 (5 bases). The CDR3 contains 15 residues. CDR1 and CDR2 (germline): KGHDR, SFDVKD. V shed 1 base and J shed 10 bases, with 16 bases lying between them. The CDR3 is CATSDFGHPRGEQFF. The CDR3 region has the DNA TGTGCCACCAGTGATTTCGGCCACCCGAGAGGGGAGCAGTTCTTC.

The rearrangement links TRBV29-1 to TRBJ1-4; D remains ambiguous. The CDR3 sequence is 15 residues long. Germline values: CDR1 SQVTM, CDR2 ANQGSEA. With 4 bases removed from V and 4 bases from J, the gap between germline ends came to 16 bases. The CDR3 is CSVGGGWVLNEKLFF. The CDR3 DNA reads as TGCAGCGTTGGTGGCGGGTGGGTCCTTAATGAAAAACTGTTTTTT.

The chain employs TRBV29-1 and TRBJ1-5; possible D gene TRBD1, 5 bases. The V and J ends lost 4 bases and 5 bases respectively, with 15 bases between them. The germline V gene has CDR1 SQVTM and CDR2 ANQGSEA. The length of the CDR3 is 14 residues. CDR3 amino acids: CSVAGQGGDQPQHF. CDR3 coding DNA: TGCAGCGTTGCGGGGCAGGGAGGCGATCAGCCCCAGCATTTT.

This chain joins TRBV19 and TRBJ1-4; 8 positions agree with TRBD1. CDR3 length: 15 residues. J was trimmed by 8 bases and V by 3 bases; bases with no gene match: 8. CDR1 and CDR2 (germline): LNHDA, SQIVND (reference sequence). The DNA for the CDR3 is TGTGCCAGTAGTATTGGAGGACAGGGCGGCGAAAAACTGTTTTTT. Translating gives CASSIGGQGGEKLFF.

This chain joins TRBV3-1 (or the pseudogene TRBV3-2) and TRBJ2-5; 7 bases line up with TRBD1. Trimming removed 0 bases from V and 5 bases from J; junction bases left unmatched: 6. CDR1 is LGHDT and CDR2 is YNNKEL in the germline V gene (reference sequence). This CDR3 spans 15 amino acids. The CDR3 nucleotides read TGTGCCAGCAGCCAAGATAGGGGACAGCAGGAGACCCAGTACTTC. Residues: CASSQDRGQQETQYF.